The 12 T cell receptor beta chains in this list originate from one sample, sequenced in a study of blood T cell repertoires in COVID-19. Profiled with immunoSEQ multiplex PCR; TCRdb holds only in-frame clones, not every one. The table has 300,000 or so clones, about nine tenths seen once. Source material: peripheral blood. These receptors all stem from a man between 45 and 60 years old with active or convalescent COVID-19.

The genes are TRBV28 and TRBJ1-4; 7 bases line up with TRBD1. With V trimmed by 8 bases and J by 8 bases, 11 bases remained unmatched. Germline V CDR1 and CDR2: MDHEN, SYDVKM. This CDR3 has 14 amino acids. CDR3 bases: TGTGCCAGCGGCGACAGGGCCCCTAGGGAAAAACTGTTTTTT. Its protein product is CASGDRAPREKLFF.

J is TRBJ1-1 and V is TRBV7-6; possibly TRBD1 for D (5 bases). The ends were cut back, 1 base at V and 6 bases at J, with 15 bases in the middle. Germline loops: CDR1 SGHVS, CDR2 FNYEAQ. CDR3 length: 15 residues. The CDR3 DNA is TGTGCCAGCAGCTTAGTATGGGGAGGGGAGGCTGAAGCTTTCTTT. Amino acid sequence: CASSLVWGGEAEAFF.

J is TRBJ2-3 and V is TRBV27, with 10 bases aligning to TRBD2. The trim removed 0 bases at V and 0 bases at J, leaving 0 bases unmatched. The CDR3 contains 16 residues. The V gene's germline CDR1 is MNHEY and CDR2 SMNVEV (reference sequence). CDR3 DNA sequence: TGTGCCAGCAGTTTATCGACTAGCGGGAGCACAGATACGCAGTATTTT. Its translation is CASSLSTSGSTDTQYF.

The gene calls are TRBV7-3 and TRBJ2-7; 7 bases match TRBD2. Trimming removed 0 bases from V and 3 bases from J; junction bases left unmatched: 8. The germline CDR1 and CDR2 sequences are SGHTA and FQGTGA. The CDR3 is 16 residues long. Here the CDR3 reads CASSLTPLGGSYEQYF. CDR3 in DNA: TGTGCCAGCAGCTTAACTCCCCTAGGCGGGAGCTACGAGCAGTACTTC.

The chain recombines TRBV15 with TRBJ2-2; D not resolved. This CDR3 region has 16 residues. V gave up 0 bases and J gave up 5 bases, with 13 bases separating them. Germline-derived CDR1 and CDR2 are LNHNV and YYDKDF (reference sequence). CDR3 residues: CATSRDNPTLTGELFF. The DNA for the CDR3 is TGTGCCACCAGCAGAGATAACCCTACCTTAACCGGGGAGCTGTTTTTT.

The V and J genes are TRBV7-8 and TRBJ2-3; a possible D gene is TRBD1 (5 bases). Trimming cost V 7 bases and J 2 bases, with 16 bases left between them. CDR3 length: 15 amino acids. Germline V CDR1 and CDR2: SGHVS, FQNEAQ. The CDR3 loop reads CASNPGQGSTDTQYF. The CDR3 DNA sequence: TGTGCCAGCAACCCAGGGCAGGGATCCACAGATACGCAGTATTTT.

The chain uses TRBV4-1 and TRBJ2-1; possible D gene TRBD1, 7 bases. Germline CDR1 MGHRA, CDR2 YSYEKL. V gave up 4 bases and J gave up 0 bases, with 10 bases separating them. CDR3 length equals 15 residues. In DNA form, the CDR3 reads TGCGCCAGCAGCCCCAGGGGGGACTCCTACAATGAGCAGTTCTTC. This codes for CASSPRGDSYNEQFF.

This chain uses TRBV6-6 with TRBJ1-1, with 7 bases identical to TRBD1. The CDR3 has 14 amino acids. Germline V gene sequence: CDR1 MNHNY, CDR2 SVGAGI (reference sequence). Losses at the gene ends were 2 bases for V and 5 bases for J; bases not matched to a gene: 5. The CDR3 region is CASSYDPGQTEAFF. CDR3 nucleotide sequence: TGTGCCAGCAGTTACGATCCGGGACAGACTGAAGCTTTCTTT.

CDR3: CASRRETNTEAFF. The CDR3 DNA reads as TGTGCCAGCCGGAGGGAAACGAACACTGAAGCTTTCTTT. The rearrangement links TRBV2 to TRBJ1-1; D gene uncertain. V was clipped by 8 bases and J by 1 base, with 11 bases between them. This CDR3 spans 13 amino acids. Germline V gene data show CDR1 as SNHLY and CDR2 as FYNNEI.

CDR3 DNA: TGTGCCAGCAGCAGCCTACAGGGGTACGAGCAGTACTTC. Translation gives CASSSLQGYEQYF. V is TRBV5-6 and J is TRBJ2-7, with TRBD1 matching 7 bases. CDR3 length: 13 amino acids. V dropped 4 bases and J dropped 4; count of bases not matched to a gene: 5. The germline V gene encodes CDR1 SGHDT and CDR2 YYEEEE.

Here the CDR3 reads CASSPLEGQGNTIYF. CDR3 bases: TGTGCCAGCTCACCACTTGAGGGCCAGGGAAACACCATATATTTT. J is TRBJ1-3 and V is TRBV18; no firm D call. Trimming took off 1 base at V and 4 bases at J, with 11 bases between the two ends. Germline loops: CDR1 KGHSH, CDR2 LQKENI. The CDR3 length is 15 residues.

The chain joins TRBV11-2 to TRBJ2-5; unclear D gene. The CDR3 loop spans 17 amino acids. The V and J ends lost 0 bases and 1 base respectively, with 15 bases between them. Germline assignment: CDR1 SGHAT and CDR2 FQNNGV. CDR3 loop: CASSLEQPLNTQETQYF. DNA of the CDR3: TGTGCCAGCAGCTTAGAACAACCCTTAAACACCCAAGAGACCCAGTACTTC.